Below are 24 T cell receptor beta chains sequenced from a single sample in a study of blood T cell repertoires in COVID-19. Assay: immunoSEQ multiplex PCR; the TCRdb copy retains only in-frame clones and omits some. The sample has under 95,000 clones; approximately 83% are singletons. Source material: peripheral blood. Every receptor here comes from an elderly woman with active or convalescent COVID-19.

The CDR3 nucleotides are TGTGCCAGCATTGGGACAGGGGCCAATCAGCCCCAGCATTTT. This translates into CASIGTGANQPQHF. The chain combines TRBV6-5 with TRBJ1-5, with 10 positions matching TRBD1. J gave up 3 bases and V 7 bases, and 3 bases lay outside the gene matches. Germline CDR1 MNHEY, CDR2 SVGAGI. The CDR3 is 14 amino acids.

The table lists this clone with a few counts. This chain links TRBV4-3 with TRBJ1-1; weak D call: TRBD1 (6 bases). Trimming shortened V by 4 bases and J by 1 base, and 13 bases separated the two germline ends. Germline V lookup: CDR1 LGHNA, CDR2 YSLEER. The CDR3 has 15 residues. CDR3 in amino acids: CASSLRARGNTEAFF. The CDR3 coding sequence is TGCGCCAGCAGCCTTAGGGCCAGGGGGAACACTGAAGCTTTCTTT.

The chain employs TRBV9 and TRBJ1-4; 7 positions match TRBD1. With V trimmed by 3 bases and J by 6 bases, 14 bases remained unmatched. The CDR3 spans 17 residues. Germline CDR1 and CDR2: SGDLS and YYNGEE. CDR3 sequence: CASSAEEPLQGYEKLFF. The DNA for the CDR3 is TGTGCCAGCAGCGCCGAGGAGCCCCTACAGGGGTATGAAAAACTGTTTTTT.

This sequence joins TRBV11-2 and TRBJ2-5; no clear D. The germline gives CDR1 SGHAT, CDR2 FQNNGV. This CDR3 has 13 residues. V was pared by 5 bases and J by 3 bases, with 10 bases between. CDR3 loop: CASSAGREETQYF. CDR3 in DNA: TGTGCCAGCAGCGCTGGGCGCGAAGAGACCCAGTACTTC.

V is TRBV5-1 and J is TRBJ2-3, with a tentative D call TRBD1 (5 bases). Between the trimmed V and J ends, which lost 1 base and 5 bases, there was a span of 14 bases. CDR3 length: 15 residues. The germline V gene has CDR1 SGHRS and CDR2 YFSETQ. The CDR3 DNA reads TGCGCCAGCAGCTTGATTCCAGGGCTCGGAGATACGCAGTATTTT. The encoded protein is CASSLIPGLGDTQYF.

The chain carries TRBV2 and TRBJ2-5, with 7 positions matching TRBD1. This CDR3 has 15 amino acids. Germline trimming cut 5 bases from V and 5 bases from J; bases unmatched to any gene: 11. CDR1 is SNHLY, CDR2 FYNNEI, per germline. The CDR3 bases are TGTGCCAGCAGTAAAGAAACCGGGACAGCCGAGACCCAGTACTTC. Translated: CASSKETGTAETQYF. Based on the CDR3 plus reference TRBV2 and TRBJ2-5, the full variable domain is EPEVTQTPSHQVTQMGQEVILRCVPISNHLYFYWYRQILGQKVEFLVSFYNNEISEKSEIFDDQFSVERPDGSNFTLKIRSTKLEDSAMYFCASSKETGTAETQYFGPGTRLLVL.

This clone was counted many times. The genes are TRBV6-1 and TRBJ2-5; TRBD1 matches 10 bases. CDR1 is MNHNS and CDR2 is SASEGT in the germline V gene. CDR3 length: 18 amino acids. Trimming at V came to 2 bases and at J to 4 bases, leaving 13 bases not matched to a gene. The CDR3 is CASSELEFPGQGSETQYF. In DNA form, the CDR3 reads TGTGCCAGCAGTGAACTCGAGTTCCCGGGACAGGGGTCAGAGACCCAGTACTTC.

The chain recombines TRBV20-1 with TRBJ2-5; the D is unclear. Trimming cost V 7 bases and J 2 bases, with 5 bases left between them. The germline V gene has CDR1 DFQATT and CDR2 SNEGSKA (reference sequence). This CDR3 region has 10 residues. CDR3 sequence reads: CSGLQETQYF. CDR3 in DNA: TGCAGTGGGCTGCAAGAGACCCAGTACTTC.

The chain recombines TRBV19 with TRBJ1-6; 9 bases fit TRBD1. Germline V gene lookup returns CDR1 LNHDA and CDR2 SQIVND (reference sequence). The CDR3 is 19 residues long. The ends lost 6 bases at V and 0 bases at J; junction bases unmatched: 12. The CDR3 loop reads CASSRSGTGSNSYNSPLHF. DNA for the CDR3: TGTGCCAGTAGCCGATCCGGGACAGGGAGTAACTCCTATAATTCACCCCTCCACTTT.

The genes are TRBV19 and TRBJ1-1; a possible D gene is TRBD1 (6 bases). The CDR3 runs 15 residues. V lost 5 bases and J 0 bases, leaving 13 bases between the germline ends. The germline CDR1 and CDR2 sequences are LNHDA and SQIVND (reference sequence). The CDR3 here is CASSPIDRLNTEAFF. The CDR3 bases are TGTGCCAGTAGTCCTATAGACAGGCTGAACACTGAAGCTTTCTTT.

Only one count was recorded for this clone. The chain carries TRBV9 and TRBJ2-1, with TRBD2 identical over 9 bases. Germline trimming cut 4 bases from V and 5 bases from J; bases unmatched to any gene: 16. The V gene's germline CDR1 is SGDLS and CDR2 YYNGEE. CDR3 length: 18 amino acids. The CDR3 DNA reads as TGTGCCAGCAGCACAACTCCCCTGGGGAGCGGGGGGAACAATGAGCAGTTCTTC. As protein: CASSTTPLGSGGNNEQFF.

The CDR3 DNA follows: TGTGCCAGCTCACCTCTGGGGGCCGCTAATGAAAAACTGTTTTTT. Its protein is CASSPLGAANEKLFF. The chain employs TRBV18 and TRBJ1-4; weak D call: TRBD1 (6 bases). In germline, CDR1 is KGHSH, CDR2 LQKENI. The CDR3 totals 15 residues. The ends were cut back, 3 bases at V and 3 bases at J, with 11 bases in the middle.

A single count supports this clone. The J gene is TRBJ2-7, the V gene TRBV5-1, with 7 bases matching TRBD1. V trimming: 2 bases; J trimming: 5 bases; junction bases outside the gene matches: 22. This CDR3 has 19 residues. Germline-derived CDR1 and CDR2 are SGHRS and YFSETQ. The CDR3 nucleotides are TGCGCCAGCAGCTTTGGTGGAGACTTCCCGGGACAGATCCACCACGAGCAGTACTTC. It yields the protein CASSFGGDFPGQIHHEQYF.

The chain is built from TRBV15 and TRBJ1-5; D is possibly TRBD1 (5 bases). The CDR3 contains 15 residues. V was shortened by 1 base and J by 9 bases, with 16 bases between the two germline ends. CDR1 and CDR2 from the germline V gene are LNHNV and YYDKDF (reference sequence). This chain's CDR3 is CATSRVRGPEAPQHF. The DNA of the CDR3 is TGTGCCACCAGCAGAGTAAGGGGTCCGGAAGCGCCCCAGCATTTT.

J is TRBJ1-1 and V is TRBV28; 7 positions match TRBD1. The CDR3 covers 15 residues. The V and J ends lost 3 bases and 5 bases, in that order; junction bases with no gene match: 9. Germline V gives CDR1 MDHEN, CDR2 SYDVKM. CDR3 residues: CASSLTGPQGTEAFF. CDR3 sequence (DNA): TGTGCCAGCAGTTTGACAGGGCCGCAGGGAACTGAAGCTTTCTTT.

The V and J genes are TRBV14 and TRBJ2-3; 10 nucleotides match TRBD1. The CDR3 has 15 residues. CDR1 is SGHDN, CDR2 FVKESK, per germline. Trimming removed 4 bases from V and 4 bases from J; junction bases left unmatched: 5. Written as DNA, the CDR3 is TGTGCCAGCAGCCTAGACAGGGGGCTAGCAGATACGCAGTATTTT. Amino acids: CASSLDRGLADTQYF.

CDR3 nucleotide sequence: TGTGCCAGCAAACCACGACAGGGGAATGGCTACACCTTC. It yields the protein CASKPRQGNGYTF. This chain joins TRBV6-6 and TRBJ1-2; TRBD1 aligns across 8 bases. V lost 7 bases, J lost 6 bases, and 7 bases stayed unmatched. Germline V gene sequence: CDR1 MNHNY, CDR2 SVGAGI (reference sequence). The CDR3 loop spans 13 amino acids.

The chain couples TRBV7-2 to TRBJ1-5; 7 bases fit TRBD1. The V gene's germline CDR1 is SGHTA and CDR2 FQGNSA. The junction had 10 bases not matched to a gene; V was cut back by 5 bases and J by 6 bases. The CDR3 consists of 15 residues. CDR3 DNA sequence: TGTGCCAGCAGCCTCGCTACAGGGGAAGGTCAGCCCCAGCATTTT. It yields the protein CASSLATGEGQPQHF.

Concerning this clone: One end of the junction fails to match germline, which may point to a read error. The CDR3 reads CASSLVIVSNEQYF. In DNA, the CDR3 is TGTGCCAGCAGTTTGGTGATAGTCTCCAACGAGCAGTACTTC. The chain has TRBV28 and TRBJ2-7; D gene uncertain. The CDR3 is 14 amino acids. Germline CDR1 and CDR2: MDHEN and SYDVKM.

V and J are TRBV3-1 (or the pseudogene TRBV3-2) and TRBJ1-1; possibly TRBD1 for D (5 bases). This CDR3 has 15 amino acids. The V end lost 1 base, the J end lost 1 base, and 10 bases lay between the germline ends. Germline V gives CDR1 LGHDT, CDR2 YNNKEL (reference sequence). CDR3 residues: CASSQASTGNTEAFF. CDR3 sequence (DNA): TGTGCCAGCAGCCAAGCAAGCACAGGGAACACTGAAGCTTTCTTT.

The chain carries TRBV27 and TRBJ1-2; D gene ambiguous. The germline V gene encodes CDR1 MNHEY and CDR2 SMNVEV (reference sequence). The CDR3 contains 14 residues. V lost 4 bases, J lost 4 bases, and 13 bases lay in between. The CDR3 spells CASSSTQTSYGYTF. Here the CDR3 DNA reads TGTGCCAGCAGTTCGACACAGACCTCCTATGGCTACACCTTC.

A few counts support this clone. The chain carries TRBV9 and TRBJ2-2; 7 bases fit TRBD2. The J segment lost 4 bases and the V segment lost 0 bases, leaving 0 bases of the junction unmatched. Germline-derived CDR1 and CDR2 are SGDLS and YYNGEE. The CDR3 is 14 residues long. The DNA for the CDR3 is TGTGCCAGCAGCGTAGCGGGGGGCACCGGGGAGCTGTTTTTT. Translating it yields CASSVAGGTGELFF.

CDR3 sequence reads: CASSPVSQETQYF. In nucleotides, the CDR3 is TGTGCCAGCTCACCGGTCAGCCAAGAGACCCAGTACTTC. The V and J genes are TRBV18 and TRBJ2-5; D gene ambiguous. V gave up 3 bases and J gave up 1 base, with 6 bases separating them. In germline, CDR1 is KGHSH, CDR2 LQKENI. The CDR3 spans 13 residues.

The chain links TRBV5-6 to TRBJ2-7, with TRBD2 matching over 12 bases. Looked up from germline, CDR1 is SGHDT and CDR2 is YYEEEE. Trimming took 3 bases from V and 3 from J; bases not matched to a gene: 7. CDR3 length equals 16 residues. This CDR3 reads CASSSLTSGGLYEQYF. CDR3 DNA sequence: TGTGCCAGCAGCTCACTGACTAGCGGGGGACTCTACGAGCAGTACTTC.